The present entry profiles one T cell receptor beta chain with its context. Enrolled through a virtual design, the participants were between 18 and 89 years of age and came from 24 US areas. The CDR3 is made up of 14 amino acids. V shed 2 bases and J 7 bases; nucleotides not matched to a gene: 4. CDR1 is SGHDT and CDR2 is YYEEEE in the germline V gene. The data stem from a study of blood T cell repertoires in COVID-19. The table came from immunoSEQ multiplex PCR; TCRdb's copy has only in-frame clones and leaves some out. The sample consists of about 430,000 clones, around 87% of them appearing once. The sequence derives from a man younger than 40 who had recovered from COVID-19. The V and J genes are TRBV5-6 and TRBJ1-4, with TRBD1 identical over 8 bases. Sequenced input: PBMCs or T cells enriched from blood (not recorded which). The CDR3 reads CASSFLGQGEKLFF. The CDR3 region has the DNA TGTGCCAGCAGCTTCCTTGGACAGGGTGAAAAACTGTTTTTT.